This is a list of T cell receptor beta chains from one sample in a study of Ad26.COV2.S vaccination and SARS-CoV-2 variants. The protocol was immunoSEQ multiplex PCR, while the TCRdb copy is restricted to in-frame clones and leaves out a portion. The sample includes about 350,000 clones, around 90% of them seen just once. The sequenced sample was peripheral blood, obtained after recovery from COVID-19. Receptors originate from a human donor who had recovered from COVID-19. The CDR3 runs from the conserved cysteine through the conserved F or W. Fields, in order: V gene, J gene, clone size, D gene, CDR3 protein, CDR3 DNA. D genes are given only for firm matches. Clone size, where shown, is once, few, many, or a class for clones that have expanded.

v_call: TRBV5-6; j_call: TRBJ1-6; clone_size: NA; d_call: NA; cdr3_aa: CASSLAAGSDSPLHF; cdr3_nt: TGTGCCAGCAGCTTGGCGGCAGGGAGTGATTCACCCCTCCACTTT
v_call: TRBV3-1/TRBV3-2; j_call: TRBJ1-1; clone_size: NA; d_call: NA; cdr3_aa: CASSQVSGYAEAFF; cdr3_nt: TGTGCCAGCAGCCAAGTCTCAGGGTATGCTGAAGCTTTCTTT
v_call: TRBV7-9; j_call: TRBJ2-3; clone_size: NA; d_call: TRBD2; cdr3_aa: CASSLARLAGPDTQYF; cdr3_nt: TGTGCCAGCAGCTTAGCGCGGCTAGCGGGACCAGATACGCAGTATTTT
v_call: TRBV4-1; j_call: TRBJ1-2; clone_size: NA; d_call: TRBD1; cdr3_aa: CASSYRDSFYTF; cdr3_nt: TGCGCCAGCAGCTACCGGGACAGTTTCTACACCTTC
v_call: TRBV6-2/TRBV6-3; j_call: TRBJ1-2; clone_size: NA; d_call: TRBD1; cdr3_aa: CASSSMGQWNYGYTF; cdr3_nt: TGTGCCAGCAGTTCCATGGGACAGTGGAACTATGGCTACACCTTC
v_call: TRBV5-1; j_call: TRBJ1-1; clone_size: NA; d_call: NA; cdr3_aa: CASSLVSGRGNTEAFF; cdr3_nt: TGCGCCAGCAGCTTGGTTTCGGGGCGGGGGAACACTGAAGCTTTCTTT
v_call: TRBV27; j_call: TRBJ2-7; clone_size: NA; d_call: NA; cdr3_aa: CASSLSRRDEQYF; cdr3_nt: TGTGCCAGCAGTTTGTCAAGACGTGACGAGCAGTACTTC
v_call: TRBV19; j_call: TRBJ1-1; clone_size: NA; d_call: NA; cdr3_aa: CASSFSGEIMNTEAFF; cdr3_nt: TGTGCCAGTAGTTTTTCAGGGGAAATTATGAACACTGAAGCTTTCTTT
v_call: TRBV3-1/TRBV3-2; j_call: TRBJ2-3; clone_size: NA; d_call: NA; cdr3_aa: CASSQVPRTATDTQYF; cdr3_nt: TGTGCCAGCAGCCAAGTGCCGAGGACAGCCACAGATACGCAGTATTTT
v_call: TRBV7-8; j_call: TRBJ1-1; clone_size: NA; d_call: NA; cdr3_aa: CASSPQGTNTEAFF; cdr3_nt: TGTGCCAGCAGCCCCCAGGGAACGAACACTGAAGCTTTCTTT
v_call: TRBV7-2; j_call: TRBJ2-5; clone_size: NA; d_call: TRBD2; cdr3_aa: CASSLGITLRGLQETQYF; cdr3_nt: TGTGCCAGCAGCCTCGGAATAACCCTTCGGGGACTACAAGAGACCCAGTACTTC
v_call: TRBV2; j_call: TRBJ2-7; clone_size: NA; d_call: TRBD1; cdr3_aa: CASSEGTGAPSYEQYF; cdr3_nt: TGTGCCAGCAGTGAGGGGACAGGGGCCCCCTCCTACGAGCAGTACTTC
v_call: TRBV11-2; j_call: TRBJ2-5; clone_size: few; d_call: NA; cdr3_aa: CASSLDIAKGEETQYF; cdr3_nt: TGTGCCAGCAGCTTAGACATAGCGAAGGGGGAAGAGACCCAGTACTTC